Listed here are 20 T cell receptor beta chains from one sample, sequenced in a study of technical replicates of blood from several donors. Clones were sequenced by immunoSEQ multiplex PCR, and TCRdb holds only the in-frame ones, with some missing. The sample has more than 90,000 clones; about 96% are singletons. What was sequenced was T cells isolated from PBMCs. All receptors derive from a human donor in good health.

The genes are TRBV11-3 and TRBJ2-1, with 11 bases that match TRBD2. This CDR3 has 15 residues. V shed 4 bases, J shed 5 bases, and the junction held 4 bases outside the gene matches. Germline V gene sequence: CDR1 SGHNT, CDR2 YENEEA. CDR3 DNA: TGTGCCAGCAGCTCAGCACTAGCGGGAGACAATGAGCAGTTCTTC. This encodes CASSSALAGDNEQFF.

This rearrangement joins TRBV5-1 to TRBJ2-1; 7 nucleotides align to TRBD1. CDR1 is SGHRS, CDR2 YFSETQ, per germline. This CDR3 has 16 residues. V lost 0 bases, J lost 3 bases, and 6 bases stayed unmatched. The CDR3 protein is CASSLEQGSVYNEQFF. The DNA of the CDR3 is TGCGCCAGCAGCTTGGAACAGGGGTCGGTCTACAATGAGCAGTTCTTC.

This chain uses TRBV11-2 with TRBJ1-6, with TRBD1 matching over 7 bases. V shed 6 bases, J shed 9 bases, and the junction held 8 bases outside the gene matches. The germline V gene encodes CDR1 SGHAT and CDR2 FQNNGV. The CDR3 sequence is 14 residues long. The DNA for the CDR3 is TGTGCCAGCAGTAAACAGGGGATGGGTTCACCCCTCCACTTT. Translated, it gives CASSKQGMGSPLHF.

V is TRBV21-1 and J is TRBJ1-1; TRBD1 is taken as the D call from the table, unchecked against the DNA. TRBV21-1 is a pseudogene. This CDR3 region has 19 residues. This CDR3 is CASINFKRDSIPCYTEAFF. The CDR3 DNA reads TGTGCCAGCATCAACTTCAAACGGGACAGTATTCCCTGCTACACTGAAGCTTTCTTT.

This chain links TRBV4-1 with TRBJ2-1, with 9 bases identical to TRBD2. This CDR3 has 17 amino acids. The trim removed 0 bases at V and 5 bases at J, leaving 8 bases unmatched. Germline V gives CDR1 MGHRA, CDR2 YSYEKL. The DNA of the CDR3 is TGCGCCAGCAGCCAAGATACGATGGGCGGGAGGGACAATGAGCAGTTCTTC. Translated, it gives CASSQDTMGGRDNEQFF.

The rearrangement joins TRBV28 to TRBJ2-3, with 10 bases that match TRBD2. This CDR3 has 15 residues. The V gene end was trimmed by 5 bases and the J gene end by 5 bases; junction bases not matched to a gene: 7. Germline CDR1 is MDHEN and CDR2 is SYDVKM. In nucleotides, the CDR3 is TGTGCCAGCAGTCCCCGCCTAGCGGGAGTAGATACGCAGTATTTT. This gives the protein CASSPRLAGVDTQYF.

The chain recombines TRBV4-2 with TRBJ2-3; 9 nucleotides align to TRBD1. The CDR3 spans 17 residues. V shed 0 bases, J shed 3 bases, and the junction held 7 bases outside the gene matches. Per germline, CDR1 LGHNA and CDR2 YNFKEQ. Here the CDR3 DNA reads TGTGCCAGCAGCCAAGACTTCGGACAGGGGATGACAGATACGCAGTATTTT. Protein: CASSQDFGQGMTDTQYF.

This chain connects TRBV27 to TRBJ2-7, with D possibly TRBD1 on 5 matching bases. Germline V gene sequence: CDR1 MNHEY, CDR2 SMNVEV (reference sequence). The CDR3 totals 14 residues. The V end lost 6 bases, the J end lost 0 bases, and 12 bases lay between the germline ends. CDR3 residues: CASRTHRSSYEQYF. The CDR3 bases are TGTGCCAGCAGAACCCACAGGAGCTCCTACGAGCAGTACTTC.

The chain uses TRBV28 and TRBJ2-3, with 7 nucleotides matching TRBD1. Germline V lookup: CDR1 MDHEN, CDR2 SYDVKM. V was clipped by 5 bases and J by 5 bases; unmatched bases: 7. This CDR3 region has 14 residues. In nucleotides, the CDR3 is TGTGCCAGCAGTGGCCGGACAGGTTTAGATACGCAGTATTTT. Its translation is CASSGRTGLDTQYF.

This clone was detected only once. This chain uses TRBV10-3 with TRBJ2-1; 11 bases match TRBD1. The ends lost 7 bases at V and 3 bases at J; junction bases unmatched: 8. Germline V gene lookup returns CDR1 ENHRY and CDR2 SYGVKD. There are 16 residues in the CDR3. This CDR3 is CAIMGRGTGGYNEQFF. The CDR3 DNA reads TGTGCCATCATGGGTCGGGGGACAGGGGGCTACAATGAGCAGTTCTTC.

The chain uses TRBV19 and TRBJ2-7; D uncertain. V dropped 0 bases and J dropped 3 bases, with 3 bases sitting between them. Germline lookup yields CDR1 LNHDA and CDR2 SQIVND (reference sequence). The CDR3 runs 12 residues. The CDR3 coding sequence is TGTGCCAGTAGTATAGACGGCTACGAGCAGTACTTC. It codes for CASSIDGYEQYF.

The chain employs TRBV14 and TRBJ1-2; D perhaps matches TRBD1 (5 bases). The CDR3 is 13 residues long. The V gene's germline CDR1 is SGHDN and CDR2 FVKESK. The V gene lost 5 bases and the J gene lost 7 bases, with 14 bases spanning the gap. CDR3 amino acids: CASSSSRVGGYTF. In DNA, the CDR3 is TGTGCCAGCAGCTCGTCCAGGGTCGGTGGCTACACCTTC.

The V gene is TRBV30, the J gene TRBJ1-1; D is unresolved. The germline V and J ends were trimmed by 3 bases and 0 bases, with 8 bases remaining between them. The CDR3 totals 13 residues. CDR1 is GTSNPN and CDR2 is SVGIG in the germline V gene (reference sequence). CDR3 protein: CAWSPRVNTEAFF. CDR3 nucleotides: TGTGCCTGGAGCCCTCGCGTGAACACTGAAGCTTTCTTT.

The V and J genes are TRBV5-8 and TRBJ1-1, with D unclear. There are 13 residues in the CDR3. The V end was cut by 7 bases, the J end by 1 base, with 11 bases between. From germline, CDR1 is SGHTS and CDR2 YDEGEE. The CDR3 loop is CASRTTRNTEAFF. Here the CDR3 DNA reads TGTGCCAGCCGCACCACAAGGAACACTGAAGCTTTCTTT.

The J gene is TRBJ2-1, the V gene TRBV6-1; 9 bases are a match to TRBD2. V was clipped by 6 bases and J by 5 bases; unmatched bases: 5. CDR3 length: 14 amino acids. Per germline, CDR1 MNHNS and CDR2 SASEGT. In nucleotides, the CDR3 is TGTGCCAGCAGGCTAGCGGGACTGGACAATGAGCAGTTCTTC. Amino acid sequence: CASRLAGLDNEQFF.

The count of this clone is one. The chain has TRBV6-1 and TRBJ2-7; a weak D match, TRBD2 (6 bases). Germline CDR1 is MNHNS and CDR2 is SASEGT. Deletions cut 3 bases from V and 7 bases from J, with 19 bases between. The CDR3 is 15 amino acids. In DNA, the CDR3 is TGTGCCAGCAGTGATTTGGGACTGGCTCTAGAGGAGCAGTACTTC. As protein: CASSDLGLALEEQYF.

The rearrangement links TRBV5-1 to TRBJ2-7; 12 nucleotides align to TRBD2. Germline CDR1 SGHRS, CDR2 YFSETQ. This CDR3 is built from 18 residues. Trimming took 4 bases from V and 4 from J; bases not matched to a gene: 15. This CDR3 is CASSQESSWLAGGYEQYF. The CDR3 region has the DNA TGCGCCAGCAGCCAAGAATCATCATGGCTAGCGGGAGGGTACGAGCAGTACTTC. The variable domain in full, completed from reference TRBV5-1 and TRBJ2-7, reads KAGVTQTPRYLIKTRGQQVTLSCSPISGHRSVSWYQQTPGQGLQFLFEYFSETQRNKGNFPGRFSGRQFSNSRSEMNVSTLELGDSALYLCASSQESSWLAGGYEQYFGPGTRLTVT.

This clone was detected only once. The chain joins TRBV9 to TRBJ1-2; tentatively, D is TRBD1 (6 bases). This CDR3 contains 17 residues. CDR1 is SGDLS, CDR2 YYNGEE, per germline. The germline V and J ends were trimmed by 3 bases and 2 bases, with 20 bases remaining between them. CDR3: CASSGGGGTFENYGYTF. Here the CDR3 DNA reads TGTGCCAGCAGCGGTGGCGGGGGGACATTCGAGAACTATGGCTACACCTTC.

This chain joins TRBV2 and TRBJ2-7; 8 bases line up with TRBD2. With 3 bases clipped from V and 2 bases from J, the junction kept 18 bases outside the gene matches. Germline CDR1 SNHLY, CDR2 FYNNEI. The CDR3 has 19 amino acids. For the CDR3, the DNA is TGTGCCAGCAGTGATCTTTTTCGGGGGGGCTCACCTACCACCTACGAGCAGTACTTC. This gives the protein CASSDLFRGGSPTTYEQYF.

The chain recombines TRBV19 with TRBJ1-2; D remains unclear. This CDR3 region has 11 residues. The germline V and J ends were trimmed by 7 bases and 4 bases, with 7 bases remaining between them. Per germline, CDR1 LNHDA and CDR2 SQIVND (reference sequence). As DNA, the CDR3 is TGTGCCAGTAACAGTCCCTATGGCTACACCTTC. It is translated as CASNSPYGYTF.